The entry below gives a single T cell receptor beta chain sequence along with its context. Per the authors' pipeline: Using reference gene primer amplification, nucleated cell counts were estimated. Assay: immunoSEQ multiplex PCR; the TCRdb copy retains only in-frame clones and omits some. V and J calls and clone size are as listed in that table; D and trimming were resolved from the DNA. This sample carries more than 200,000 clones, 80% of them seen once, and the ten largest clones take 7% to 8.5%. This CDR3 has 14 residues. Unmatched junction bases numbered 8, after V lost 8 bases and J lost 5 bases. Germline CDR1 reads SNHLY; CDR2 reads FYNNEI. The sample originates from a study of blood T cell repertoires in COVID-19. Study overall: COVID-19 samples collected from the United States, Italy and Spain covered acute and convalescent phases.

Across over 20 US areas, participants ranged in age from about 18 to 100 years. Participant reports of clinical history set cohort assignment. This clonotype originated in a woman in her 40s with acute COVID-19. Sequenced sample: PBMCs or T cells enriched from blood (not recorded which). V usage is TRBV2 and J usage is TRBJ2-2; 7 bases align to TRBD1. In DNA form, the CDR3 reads TGTGCCAGCGAAGTAGGGGGCGCAACCGGGGAGCTGTTTTTT. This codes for CASEVGGATGELFF.